This T cell receptor (beta chain) was retrieved from a study of blood T cell repertoires in COVID-19. About the study: From the United States, Italy and Spain came samples of acute and convalescent COVID-19. T cells, B-cell-depleted T cells, or PBMCs supplied cDNA or gDNA.

The CDR3 has 16 amino acids. Germline CDR1 is SGDLS and CDR2 is YYNGEE. V lost 0 bases to trimming and J lost 4 bases; unmatched junction nucleotides: 5. As processed by the authors: Amplified reference gene primers provided the basis for estimating nucleated cell counts. Profiled with immunoSEQ multiplex PCR; TCRdb holds only in-frame clones, not every one. V and J calls and clone size are copied from that table; D and trimming were computed from the DNA. This sample has fewer than 110,000 clones, with about 90% found just once. The receptor's source is a human donor in a cohort sampled during active COVID-19. The chain has TRBV9 and TRBJ2-3; 10 positions match TRBD2. Material: peripheral blood. CDR3 DNA: TGTGCCAGCAGCGTAGTGGTAGCGGGGGGCCCAGATACGCAGTATTTT. Protein sequence: CASSVVVAGGPDTQYF.